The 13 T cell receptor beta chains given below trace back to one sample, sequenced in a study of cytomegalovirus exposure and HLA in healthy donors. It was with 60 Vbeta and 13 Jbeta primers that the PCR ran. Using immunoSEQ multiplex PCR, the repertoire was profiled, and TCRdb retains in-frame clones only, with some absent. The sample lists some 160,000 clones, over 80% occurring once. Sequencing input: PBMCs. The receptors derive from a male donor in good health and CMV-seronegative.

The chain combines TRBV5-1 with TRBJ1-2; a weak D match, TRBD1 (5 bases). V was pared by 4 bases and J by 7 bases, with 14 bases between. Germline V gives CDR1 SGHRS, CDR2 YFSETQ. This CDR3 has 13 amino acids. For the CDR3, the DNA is TGCGCCAGCAGCGGGGGGGGACCTGGTGGCTACACCTTC. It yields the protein CASSGGGPGGYTF. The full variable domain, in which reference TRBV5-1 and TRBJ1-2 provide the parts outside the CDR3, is KAGVTQTPRYLIKTRGQQVTLSCSPISGHRSVSWYQQTPGQGLQFLFEYFSETQRNKGNFPGRFSGRQFSNSRSEMNVSTLELGDSALYLCASSGGGPGGYTFGSGTRLTVV.

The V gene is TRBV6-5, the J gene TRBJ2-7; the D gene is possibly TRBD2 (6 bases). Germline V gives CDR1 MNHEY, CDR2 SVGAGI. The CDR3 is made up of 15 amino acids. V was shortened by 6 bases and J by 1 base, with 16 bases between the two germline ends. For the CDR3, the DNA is TGTGCCAGCAGGGGGGGATGGGCCAGTTCCTACGAGCAGTACTTC. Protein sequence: CASRGGWASSYEQYF.

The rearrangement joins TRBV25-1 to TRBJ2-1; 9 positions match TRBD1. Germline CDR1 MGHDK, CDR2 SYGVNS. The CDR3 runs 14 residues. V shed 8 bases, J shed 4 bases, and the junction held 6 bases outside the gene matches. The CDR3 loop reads CASSSGTGYNEQFF. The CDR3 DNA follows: TGTGCCAGCTCGTCCGGGACAGGGTACAATGAGCAGTTCTTC.

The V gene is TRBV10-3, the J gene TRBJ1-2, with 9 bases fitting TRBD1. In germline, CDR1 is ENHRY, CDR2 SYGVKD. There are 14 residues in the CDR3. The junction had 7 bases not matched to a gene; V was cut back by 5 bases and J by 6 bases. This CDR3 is CAISTGQGIDGYTF. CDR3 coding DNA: TGTGCCATCAGTACCGGACAGGGGATAGATGGCTACACCTTC.

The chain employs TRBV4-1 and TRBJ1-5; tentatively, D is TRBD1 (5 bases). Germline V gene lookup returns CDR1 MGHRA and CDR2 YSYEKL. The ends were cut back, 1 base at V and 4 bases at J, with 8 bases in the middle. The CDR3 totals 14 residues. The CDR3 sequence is CASSQGQSNQPQHF. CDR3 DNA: TGCGCCAGCAGCCAAGGACAGTCAAATCAGCCCCAGCATTTT.

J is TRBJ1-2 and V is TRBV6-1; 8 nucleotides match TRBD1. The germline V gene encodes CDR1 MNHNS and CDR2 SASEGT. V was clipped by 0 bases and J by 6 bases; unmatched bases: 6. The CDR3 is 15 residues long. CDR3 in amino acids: CASSEAGDRSDGYTF. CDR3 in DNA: TGTGCCAGCAGTGAAGCGGGGGACAGGTCCGATGGCTACACCTTC.

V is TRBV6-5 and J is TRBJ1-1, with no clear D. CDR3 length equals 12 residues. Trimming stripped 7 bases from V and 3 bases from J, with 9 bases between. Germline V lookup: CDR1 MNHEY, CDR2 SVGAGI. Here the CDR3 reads CASTRGDTEAFF. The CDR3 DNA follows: TGTGCCAGCACCAGAGGTGACACTGAAGCTTTCTTT.

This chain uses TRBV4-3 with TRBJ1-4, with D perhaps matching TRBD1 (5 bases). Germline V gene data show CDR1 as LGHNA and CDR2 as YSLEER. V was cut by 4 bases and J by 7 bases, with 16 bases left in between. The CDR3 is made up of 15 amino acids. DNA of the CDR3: TGCGCCAGCAGCCCCAAGGACCTTAGGGGTGAAAAACTGTTTTTT. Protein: CASSPKDLRGEKLFF.

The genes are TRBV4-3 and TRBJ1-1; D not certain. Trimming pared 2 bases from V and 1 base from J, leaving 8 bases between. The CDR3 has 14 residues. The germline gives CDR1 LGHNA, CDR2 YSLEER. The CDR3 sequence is CASSQTSANTEAFF. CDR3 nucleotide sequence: TGCGCCAGCAGCCAAACTTCCGCGAACACTGAAGCTTTCTTT.

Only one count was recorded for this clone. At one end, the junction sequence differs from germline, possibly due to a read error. The CDR3 region has the DNA TGCGCCGGCAGCCAAGATCCAGGGGGCCGTCGCGAGCAGTACTTC. This sequence encodes CAGSQDPGGRREQYF. The chain has TRBV4-1 and TRBJ2-7, with 8 positions matching TRBD1. This CDR3 region has 15 residues. The germline CDR1 and CDR2 sequences are MGHRA and YSYEKL.

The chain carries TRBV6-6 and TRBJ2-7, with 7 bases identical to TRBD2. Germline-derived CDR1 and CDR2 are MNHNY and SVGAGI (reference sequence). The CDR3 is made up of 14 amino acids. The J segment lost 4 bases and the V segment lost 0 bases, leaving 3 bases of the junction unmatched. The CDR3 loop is CASSYSGGGYEQYF. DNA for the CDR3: TGTGCCAGCAGTTACTCGGGGGGGGGTTACGAGCAGTACTTC.

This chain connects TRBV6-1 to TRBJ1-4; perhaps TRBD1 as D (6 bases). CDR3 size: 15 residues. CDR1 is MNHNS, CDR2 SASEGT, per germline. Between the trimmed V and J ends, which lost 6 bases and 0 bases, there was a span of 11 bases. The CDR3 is CASSTQGATNEKLFF. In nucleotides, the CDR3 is TGTGCCAGCAGCACACAGGGTGCAACTAATGAAAAACTGTTTTTT.

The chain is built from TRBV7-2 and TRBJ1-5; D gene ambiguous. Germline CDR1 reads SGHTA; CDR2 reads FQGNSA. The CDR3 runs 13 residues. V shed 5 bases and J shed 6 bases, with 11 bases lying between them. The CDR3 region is CASSRSGVQPQHF. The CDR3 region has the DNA TGTGCCAGCAGCCGTTCGGGAGTTCAGCCCCAGCATTTT.